A single sample is the source of the 19 T cell receptor beta chains below, sequenced in a study of shared clonotypes between healthy human individuals. TCRdb keeps only in-frame clones here, not all; method: immunoSEQ multiplex PCR. This sample has over a million clones, with around 78% found just once. The sample consisted of memory CD4+ T cells from PBMCs. Subset indicated: CD45RA-negative fraction. These receptors were taken from a man younger than 35 in good health. Some clones in this sample may be carry-over from other donors' samples.

The rearrangement uses TRBV5-5 and TRBJ2-3; perhaps TRBD2 as D (5 bases). The CDR3 has 14 residues. Trimming took off 0 bases at V and 6 bases at J, with 11 bases between the two ends. Germline lookup yields CDR1 SGHKS and CDR2 YYEKEE (reference sequence). CDR3 sequence reads: CASSLVVRGDTQYF. The CDR3 nucleotides are TGTGCCAGCAGCTTGGTGGTCCGAGGGGATACGCAGTATTTT. The full variable domain, in which reference TRBV5-5 and TRBJ2-3 provide the parts outside the CDR3, is DAGVTQSPTHLIKTRGQQVTLRCSPISGHKSVSWYQQVLGQGPQFIFQYYEKEERGRGNFPDRFSARQFPNYSSELNVNALLLGDSALYLCASSLVVRGDTQYFGPGTRLTVL.

This clone was recorded only once. This CDR3 is also generated by other DNA sequences in the sample. This chain connects TRBV5-1 to TRBJ2-7; D gene unclear. CDR1 SGHRS and CDR2 YFSETQ come from the germline V gene. The CDR3 runs 13 residues. Between the trimmed V and J ends, which lost 0 bases and 3 bases, there was a span of 7 bases. The CDR3 DNA reads TGCGCCAGCAGCTTGGCCCTGAACTACGAGCAGTACTTC. Encoded protein: CASSLALNYEQYF.

About this clone: Within the sample, other DNA sequences also encode this same CDR3. The gene calls are TRBV7-3 and TRBJ2-3, with 8 bases identical to TRBD1. This CDR3 comprises 13 residues. The V segment lost 3 bases and the J segment 4 bases; nucleotides outside the gene matches: 0. Germline V gene data show CDR1 as SGHTA and CDR2 as FQGTGA. The CDR3 sequence is CASSLTGADTQYF. In DNA form, the CDR3 reads TGTGCCAGCAGCTTGACAGGGGCAGATACGCAGTATTTT.

In this sample, this clone turned up a few times. The rearrangement links TRBV9 to TRBJ1-5; D is ambiguous. V lost 1 base and J 9 bases, leaving 11 bases between the germline ends. The CDR3 totals 13 residues. Germline CDR1 SGDLS, CDR2 YYNGEE. CDR3 sequence (DNA): TGTGCCAGCAGCGTACTCCCCAGAGGGCCCCAGCATTTT. As protein: CASSVLPRGPQHF.

The chain uses TRBV4-1 and TRBJ1-1; the match to TRBD1 covers 8 bases. Losses at the gene ends were 5 bases for V and 7 bases for J; bases not matched to a gene: 6. Germline CDR1 is MGHRA and CDR2 is YSYEKL. The CDR3 is 13 amino acids. In DNA form, the CDR3 reads TGCGCCAGCAGCTTAACAGGGGGGGATGAAGCTTTCTTT. This sequence encodes CASSLTGGDEAFF.

This rearrangement joins TRBV2 to TRBJ2-5; 7 nucleotides match TRBD2. CDR1 and CDR2 from the germline V gene are SNHLY and FYNNEI. V trimming: 3 bases; J trimming: 2 bases; junction bases outside the gene matches: 15. This CDR3 contains 18 residues. The CDR3 loop is CASSDGSGGSSGQETQYF. CDR3 bases: TGTGCCAGCAGTGATGGCTCGGGGGGTTCTAGCGGTCAAGAGACCCAGTACTTC.

The chain links TRBV7-2 to TRBJ2-1; no definite D call. CDR1 is SGHTA and CDR2 is FQGNSA in the germline V gene. This CDR3 region has 15 residues. V was trimmed by 0 bases and J by 0 bases, leaving 6 bases between them. The CDR3 DNA sequence: TGTGCCAGCAGCTTAGCAGCGCCCTCCTACAATGAGCAGTTCTTC. Residues: CASSLAAPSYNEQFF.

Points on this clone: The sample contains more than one DNA sequence encoding this CDR3. The V gene is TRBV10-3, the J gene TRBJ2-5; TRBD1 agrees at 7 bases. The CDR3 length is 13 residues. J was trimmed by 1 base and V by 4 bases; bases with no gene match: 0. Germline V lookup: CDR1 ENHRY, CDR2 SYGVKD. The chain's CDR3 is CAISGDSQETQYF. CDR3 in DNA: TGTGCCATCAGTGGGGACAGCCAAGAGACCCAGTACTTC.

V usage is TRBV25-1 and J usage is TRBJ1-3; 9 bases match TRBD1. The V gene end was trimmed by 3 bases and the J gene end by 5 bases; junction bases not matched to a gene: 2. CDR3 size: 14 residues. The germline V gene has CDR1 MGHDK and CDR2 SYGVNS. The CDR3 region is CASSEDRGRNTIYF. The CDR3 DNA sequence: TGTGCCAGCAGTGAGGACAGGGGTAGAAACACCATATATTTT.

The chain couples TRBV11-1 to TRBJ2-4; the match to TRBD1 covers 9 bases. Germline CDR1 SGHAT, CDR2 FQDESV (reference sequence). Trimming removed 5 bases from V and 4 bases from J; junction bases left unmatched: 3. The CDR3 loop spans 14 amino acids. Here the CDR3 reads CASSHGQGKNIQYF. CDR3 bases: TGTGCCAGCAGCCATGGACAGGGGAAAAACATTCAGTACTTC.

The chain uses TRBV27 and TRBJ2-1, with 8 bases aligning to TRBD2. The germline gives CDR1 MNHEY, CDR2 SMNVEV (reference sequence). Trimming removed 2 bases from V and 6 bases from J; junction bases left unmatched: 6. The CDR3 has 15 amino acids. The CDR3: CASSLGTRRINEQFF. The CDR3 DNA reads as TGTGCCAGCAGTTTAGGGACTAGACGAATCAATGAGCAGTTCTTC.

The V gene is TRBV7-8, the J gene TRBJ1-5; D perhaps matches TRBD1 (5 bases). The V gene lost 5 bases and the J gene lost 2 bases, with 19 bases spanning the gap. This CDR3 spans 17 amino acids. From germline, CDR1 is SGHVS and CDR2 FQNEAQ. The CDR3 sequence is CASSLTPQGSGNQPQHF. The DNA of the CDR3 is TGTGCCAGCAGCCTAACCCCTCAGGGTAGTGGCAATCAGCCCCAGCATTTT.

The rearrangement joins TRBV6-6 to TRBJ2-7; 9 bases match TRBD1. The CDR3 length is 15 residues. CDR1 and CDR2 (germline): MNHNY, SVGAGI (reference sequence). J lost 5 bases, V lost 2 bases, and 7 bases had no gene match. CDR3 coding DNA: TGTGCCAGCAGTTACGACAGGGGGTTGTACGACGAGCAGTACTTC. This sequence encodes CASSYDRGLYDEQYF.

There are a few counts of this clone. The chain employs TRBV15 and TRBJ1-1; D is unclear. The CDR3 runs 14 residues. CDR1 is LNHNV and CDR2 is YYDKDF in the germline V gene (reference sequence). The V gene lost 1 base and the J gene lost 1 base, with 7 bases spanning the gap. CDR3 nucleotides: TGTGCCACCAGCAGAGGTACAGCGAACACTGAAGCTTTCTTT. Encoded protein: CATSRGTANTEAFF.

Only a few counts were recorded for this clone. V is TRBV19 and J is TRBJ1-3; unclear D gene. Germline loops: CDR1 LNHDA, CDR2 SQIVND (reference sequence). V was cut by 3 bases and J by 0 bases, with 15 bases left in between. The CDR3 contains 17 residues. Here the CDR3 DNA reads TGTGCCAGTAGTATGGTTCCAGGACGGCCCTCTGGAAACACCATATATTTT. Encoded protein: CASSMVPGRPSGNTIYF. Looking up the rest from reference TRBV19 and TRBJ1-3 gives the full variable domain: DGGITQSPKYLFRKEGQNVTLSCEQNLNHDAMYWYRQDPGQGLRLIYYSQIVNDFQKGDIAEGYSVSREKKESFPLTVTSAQKNPTAFYLCASSMVPGRPSGNTIYFGEGSWLTVV.

This rearrangement joins TRBV9 to TRBJ2-7; TRBD2 matches 12 bases. Germline trimming cut 2 bases from V and 3 bases from J; bases unmatched to any gene: 6. CDR1 SGDLS and CDR2 YYNGEE come from the germline V gene. The CDR3 spans 16 residues. CDR3 DNA: TGTGCCAGCAGCGTGGCAGGACTAGCGGGGAGCTACGAGCAGTACTTC. Its translation: CASSVAGLAGSYEQYF. The whole variable domain, remainder taken from reference TRBV9 and TRBJ2-7, is DSGVTQTPKHLITATGQRVTLRCSPRSGDLSVYWYQQSLDQGLQFLIQYYNGEERAKGNILERFSAQQFPDLHSELNLSSLELGDSALYFCASSVAGLAGSYEQYFGPGTRLTVT.

The V gene is TRBV6-6, the J gene TRBJ2-7; D possibly uses TRBD1 or TRBD2 (5 bases each). CDR1 is MNHNY and CDR2 is SVGAGI in the germline V gene (reference sequence). This CDR3 is 15 amino acids long. Trimming took off 6 bases at V and 4 bases at J, with 19 bases between the two ends. CDR3 sequence (DNA): TGTGCCAGCAGCCCTCCCCCGGGGCAGGTGTACGAGCAGTACTTC. This translates into CASSPPPGQVYEQYF.

The chain employs TRBV6-5 and TRBJ2-7; 11 positions match TRBD1. V gave up 5 bases and J gave up 6 bases; unmatched junction bases: 6. Germline CDR1 and CDR2: MNHEY and SVGAGI. This CDR3 spans 14 amino acids. This CDR3 is CASSRDRGSGEQYF. The CDR3 nucleotides read TGTGCCAGCAGTCGGGACAGGGGGTCGGGCGAGCAGTACTTC.

This sequence joins TRBV4-1 and TRBJ2-1; 8 bases match TRBD2. The CDR3 loop spans 15 amino acids. V dropped 3 bases and J dropped 7; count of bases not matched to a gene: 8. Germline lookup yields CDR1 MGHRA and CDR2 YSYEKL. The CDR3 sequence is CASSHDGLAMNEQFF. The CDR3 DNA reads TGCGCCAGCAGCCACGACGGACTAGCTATGAATGAGCAGTTCTTC.